The 2 T cell receptor beta chains given below trace back to one sample, sequenced in a study of cytomegalovirus exposure and HLA in healthy donors (dated 2017 in TCRdb). The method behind the library was the immunoSEQ multiplex PCR assay. TCRdb stores this immuneACCESS table with in-frame sequences only. Part of the clones is absent; in the studies checked, under half of the shortfall reflects unresolved V genes, and no reason is known for the rest. Here the sample has around 250,000 clones; nearly 90% occur a single time. The leading ten clones occupy under 0.4% of the sample. Sequences were obtained from PBMCs. These receptors originate from a woman younger than 35 in good health and CMV-seronegative.

The genes are TRBV5-1 and TRBJ1-1; D gene ambiguous. Trimming took 0 bases from V and 0 from J, leaving 3 bases between them. The CDR3 runs to 13 residues. Per germline, CDR1 SGHRS and CDR2 YFSETQ. CDR3 DNA: TGCGCCAGCAGCTTGGTAGTGAACACTGAAGCTTTCTTT. Protein sequence: CASSLVVNTEAFF.

This clone was seen only a few times. Other DNA sequences in this sample translate to the same CDR3. The V and J genes are TRBV5-1 and TRBJ1-1; 7 bases match TRBD1. J gave up 5 bases and V 2 bases, and 3 bases lay outside the gene matches. The CDR3 is 13 residues long. Per germline, CDR1 SGHRS and CDR2 YFSETQ. CDR3 sequence (DNA): TGCGCCAGCAGCTTAAGACAGGGAACTGAAGCTTTCTTT. Translating it yields CASSLRQGTEAFF.